These 17 T cell receptor beta chains were all obtained from the same sample, sequenced in a study of shared clonotypes between healthy human individuals. TCRdb's copy holds only in-frame clones and misses some; the assay was immunoSEQ multiplex PCR. The repertoire consists of roughly 500,000 clones, with over 60% occurring once and the leading ten covering approximately 13%. Sequenced sample: PBMCs. These receptors came from a woman between 40 and 50 years old in good health. Some clones in this sample may be carry-over from other donors' samples.

This chain uses TRBV30 with TRBJ2-1; 7 bases match TRBD2. The CDR3 covers 12 residues. V shed 6 bases, J shed 1 base, and the junction held 0 bases outside the gene matches. The germline V gene encodes CDR1 GTSNPN and CDR2 SVGIG (reference sequence). DNA of the CDR3: TGTGCCTGTAGCGGGTCCTACAATGAGCAGTTCTTC. Translated: CACSGSYNEQFF. Full variable domain (missing parts from reference TRBV30 and TRBJ2-1): SQTIHQWPATLVQPVGSPLSLECTVEGTSNPNLYWYRQAAGRGLQLLFYSVGIGQISSEVPQNLSASRPQDRQFILSSKKLLLSDSGFYLCACSGSYNEQFFGPGTRLTVL.

This chain links TRBV5-4 with TRBJ2-5, with a tentative D call TRBD1 (5 bases). Germline V gene sequence: CDR1 SGHNT, CDR2 YYREEE (reference sequence). Trimming stripped 0 bases from V and 3 bases from J, with 12 bases between. This CDR3 region has 15 residues. CDR3 in DNA: TGTGCCAGCAGCTTGGACCAAGGGGTAGAAGAGACCCAGTACTTC. Translation: CASSLDQGVEETQYF.

This chain joins TRBV7-9 and TRBJ2-1; 12 positions match TRBD2. The junction had 7 bases not matched to a gene; V was cut back by 6 bases and J by 7 bases. CDR1 and CDR2 from the germline V gene are SEHNR and FQNEAQ (reference sequence). The CDR3 extends over 15 amino acids. CDR3 sequence (DNA): TGTGCCAGCAGACGGACTAGCGGGATGGGGAATGAGCAGTTCTTC. Its protein is CASRRTSGMGNEQFF.

This rearrangement joins TRBV7-8 to TRBJ2-5; 8 positions match TRBD1. CDR3 length equals 15 residues. The germline V gene encodes CDR1 SGHVS and CDR2 FQNEAQ. With 6 bases clipped from V and 5 bases from J, the junction kept 11 bases outside the gene matches. The DNA of the CDR3 is TGTGCCAGCAGTCTGCTAATCAGGGGGCGGGAGACCCAGTACTTC. Its protein product is CASSLLIRGRETQYF.

The sample holds one count of this clone. V gene TRBV5-1 combines with J gene TRBJ1-1; TRBD1 matches at 8 bases. The J segment lost 1 base and the V segment lost 4 bases, leaving 9 bases of the junction unmatched. This CDR3 comprises 16 residues. CDR1 and CDR2 (germline): SGHRS, YFSETQ. Written as DNA, the CDR3 is TGCGCCAGCAGCCTCGCTGCCGGGACAGGGAACACTGAAGCTTTCTTT. It encodes CASSLAAGTGNTEAFF.

V usage is TRBV5-5 and J usage is TRBJ2-5; 8 nucleotides match TRBD1. The CDR3 covers 14 residues. The V segment lost 4 bases and the J segment 2 bases; nucleotides outside the gene matches: 4. The germline gives CDR1 SGHKS, CDR2 YYEKEE (reference sequence). CDR3: CASSRHRGQETQYF. DNA for the CDR3: TGTGCCAGCAGCCGCCACAGGGGGCAAGAGACCCAGTACTTC. The variable domain in full, with the rest retrieved from reference TRBV5-5 and TRBJ2-5, is DAGVTQSPTHLIKTRGQQVTLRCSPISGHKSVSWYQQVLGQGPQFIFQYYEKEERGRGNFPDRFSARQFPNYSSELNVNALLLGDSALYLCASSRHRGQETQYFGPGTRLLVL.

The chain's CDR3 is CASRMGLAGEGTTQYF. The CDR3 DNA follows: TGTGCCAGCAGGATGGGACTAGCGGGAGAGGGTACGACCCAGTACTTC. The chain carries TRBV2 and TRBJ2-5; 14 bases fit TRBD2. The CDR3 is made up of 16 amino acids. V shed 6 bases and J 7 bases; nucleotides not matched to a gene: 10. The V gene's germline CDR1 is SNHLY and CDR2 FYNNEI.

The chain uses TRBV5-6 and TRBJ2-7, with 11 bases matching TRBD1. This CDR3 is built from 16 residues. In germline, CDR1 is SGHDT, CDR2 YYEEEE. After removal of 3 bases from V and 1 base from J, the junction contained 6 bases not matched to a gene. The CDR3 DNA sequence: TGTGCCAGCAGCTGGGGGACAGGGGGTGGATCCTACGAGCAGTACTTC. It specifies CASSWGTGGGSYEQYF.

The V gene is TRBV30, the J gene TRBJ1-5; no definite D call. The CDR3 is 14 amino acids. The ends were cut back, 3 bases at V and 3 bases at J, with 12 bases in the middle. The germline V gene encodes CDR1 GTSNPN and CDR2 SVGIG (reference sequence). CDR3 region: CAWRAEGLNQPQHF. Here the CDR3 DNA reads TGTGCCTGGAGAGCGGAGGGCCTCAATCAGCCCCAGCATTTT.

This clone was detected ten times or more. The chain links TRBV6-5 to TRBJ1-2; 9 bases are a match to TRBD1. Per germline, CDR1 MNHEY and CDR2 SVGAGI. The CDR3 runs to 15 residues. J lost 4 bases, V lost 1 base, and 4 bases had no gene match. This CDR3 is CASSYLGQGGYGYTF. The CDR3 nucleotides read TGTGCCAGCAGTTACTTGGGACAGGGTGGCTATGGCTACACCTTC.

V is TRBV7-9 and J is TRBJ2-1; TRBD2 matches at 11 bases. The CDR3 is 14 amino acids. Per germline, CDR1 SEHNR and CDR2 FQNEAQ (reference sequence). With 5 bases clipped from V and 8 bases from J, the junction kept 5 bases outside the gene matches. CDR3 bases: TGTGCCAGCAGCCTTAGCGGGAGGGGGGATGAGCAGTTCTTC. Translating it yields CASSLSGRGDEQFF.

The chain employs TRBV7-2 and TRBJ2-3, with a tentative D call TRBD2 (6 bases). This CDR3 comprises 17 residues. V was clipped by 1 base and J by 1 base, with 15 bases between them. Germline assignment: CDR1 SGHTA and CDR2 FQGNSA. CDR3 sequence (DNA): TGTGCCAGCAGCTTAGAACTGGGTCGCGGGGGCACAGATACGCAGTATTTT. Translating it yields CASSLELGRGGTDTQYF.

This clone was seen a few times. The chain joins TRBV28 to TRBJ1-1, with D hard to call. This CDR3 is 14 amino acids long. Per the germline V gene, CDR1 is MDHEN and CDR2 is SYDVKM. V was pared by 2 bases and J by 2 bases, with 9 bases between. CDR3 sequence (DNA): TGTGCCAGCAGTTTAGGGCAGATAAACACTGAAGCTTTCTTT. It codes for CASSLGQINTEAFF.

Note on this clone: Compared with germline, one end of the junction differs, possibly owing to a read error. The V and J genes are TRBV7-8 and TRBJ1-2, with TRBD1 matching over 8 bases. Germline V gene sequence: CDR1 SGHVS, CDR2 FQNEAQ. This CDR3 region has 14 residues. The CDR3 region has the DNA TGTGCCAGCAGCTCTCCCGGGACAGGAGGTTTGATGGGGTTC. It is translated as CASSSPGTGGLMGF.

The chain has TRBV5-5 and TRBJ1-1; 7 nucleotides match TRBD1. Germline assignment: CDR1 SGHKS and CDR2 YYEKEE (reference sequence). The CDR3 sequence is 15 residues long. V lost 1 base to trimming and J lost 5 bases; unmatched junction nucleotides: 8. The CDR3 sequence is CASSLTYRGATEAFF. CDR3 in DNA: TGTGCCAGCAGCTTGACGTACAGGGGTGCGACTGAAGCTTTCTTT.

This chain uses TRBV11-2 with TRBJ2-1, with 11 bases identical to TRBD2. The V gene end was trimmed by 1 base and the J gene end by 9 bases; junction bases not matched to a gene: 5. This CDR3 has 15 residues. Germline CDR1 reads SGHAT; CDR2 reads FQNNGV. The CDR3 DNA sequence: TGTGCCAGCAGCTTAGTCGGGCTAGCGGGAGGTGAGCAGTTCTTC. Its translation is CASSLVGLAGGEQFF. Complete variable domain (other parts from reference TRBV11-2 and TRBJ2-1): EAGVAQSPRYKIIEKRQSVAFWCNPISGHATLYWYQQILGQGPKLLIQFQNNGVVDDSQLPKDRFSAERLKGVDSTLKIQPAKLEDSAVYLCASSLVGLAGGEQFFGPGTRLTVL.

V gene TRBV15 combines with J gene TRBJ2-7; D not resolved. The V gene lost 0 bases and the J gene lost 3 bases, with 6 bases spanning the gap. The CDR3 has 13 amino acids. Germline assignment: CDR1 LNHNV and CDR2 YYDKDF (reference sequence). The CDR3, as DNA: TGTGCCACCAGCAGAGATTATAACTACGAGCAGTACTTC. It translates to CATSRDYNYEQYF. Full variable domain (outside the CDR3, taken from reference TRBV15 and TRBJ2-7): DAMVIQNPRYQVTQFGKPVTLSCSQTLNHNVMYWYQQKSSQAPKLLFHYYDKDFNNEADTPDNFQSRRPNTSFCFLDIRSPGLGDTAMYLCATSRDYNYEQYFGPGTRLTVT.